This TCR beta chain was found in a study of T cells in Graves' hyperthyroidism and ophthalmopathy. Amplification of TCR beta CDR3 regions used RNA as the template. The TCR CDR3 first-round RT-PCR relied on the HTBI primer set. TCRdb analysed the multiplex PCR reads with MiXCR anew, one entry per CDR3 protein. In the table there are 600,000 or so distinct CDR3 sequences, more than 13% of which are singletons. V was cut by 4 bases and J by 3 bases, with 10 bases left in between. The CDR3 length is 14 residues. The germline V gene has CDR1 LNHNV and CDR2 YYDKDF (reference sequence). This clonotype was seen many times.

The sequencing sample was made of blood. This receptor was obtained from a woman between 18 and 29 years old with Graves' ophthalmopathy. The rearrangement joins TRBV15 to TRBJ2-1; D unclear. CDR3 in amino acids: CATSTRSSYNEQFF. CDR3 DNA: TGTGCCACCAGCACCAGGTCCAGCTACAATGAGCAGTTCTTC.